This TCR beta chain was sequenced in a study of T cell responses to AZD1222 COVID-19 vaccine. Produced via immunoSEQ multiplex PCR; TCRdb's table is partial and in-frame only. The table includes 130,000 to 150,000 clones, around 88% detected once. This clonotype was obtained from an adult in good health. Sequenced here: peripheral blood, sampled on day 0 of AZD1222 vaccination.

In nucleotides, the CDR3 is TGTGCCTGGAGCCAAGGTCGGCAGATTAATGAAAAACTGTTTTTT. Amino acids: CAWSQGRQINEKLFF. The chain uses TRBV30 and TRBJ1-4; D remains ambiguous. The CDR3 covers 15 residues. The V gene lost 3 bases and the J gene lost 4 bases, with 15 bases spanning the gap. CDR1 and CDR2 (germline): GTSNPN, SVGIG (reference sequence).